This TCR beta chain stems from a study of tumor and adjacent non-tumor tissue in lung cancer. General study findings and limits: Compared with tumor, normal lung showed significantly lower TCR diversity. In normal lung, the top 100 clones were significantly more dominant than in tumor.

Germline CDR1 DFQATT, CDR2 SNEGSKA (reference sequence). The CDR3 totals 17 residues. TCRbeta libraries were built with three rounds of nested PCR, modified from ARM-PCR. TCRdb ran MiXCR on the multiplex PCR reads and lists one entry per CDR3 protein. Of approximately 110,000 distinct CDR3 sequences listed, 60% to 80% are singletons. As for this clonotype: Its antigen is unidentified. The junction departs from the called germline gene at one end, perhaps through a read error.

The template was RNA from unsorted bulk tissue. Sequencing was carried out using lung tumor tissue. The chain is built from TRBV20-1 and TRBJ2-7; 7 nucleotides agree with TRBD2. This receptor was taken from a woman aged 55-75 years with non-small cell lung cancer. This chain's CDR3 is CIARVLPQAGVSYEQYF. CDR3 nucleotides: TGCATTGCTAGAGTCCTCCCGCAGGCGGGGGTTTCCTACGAGCAGTACTTC.